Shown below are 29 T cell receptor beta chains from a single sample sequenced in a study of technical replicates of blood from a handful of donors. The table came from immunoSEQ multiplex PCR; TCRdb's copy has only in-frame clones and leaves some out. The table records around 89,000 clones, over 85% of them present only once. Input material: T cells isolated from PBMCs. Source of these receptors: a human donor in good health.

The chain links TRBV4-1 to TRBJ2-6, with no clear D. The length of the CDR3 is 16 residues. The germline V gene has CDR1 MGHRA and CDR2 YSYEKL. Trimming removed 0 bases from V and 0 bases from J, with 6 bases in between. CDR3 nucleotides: TGCGCCAGCAGCCAAGAAGGAGTCTCTGGGGCCAACGTCCTGACTTTC. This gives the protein CASSQEGVSGANVLTF.

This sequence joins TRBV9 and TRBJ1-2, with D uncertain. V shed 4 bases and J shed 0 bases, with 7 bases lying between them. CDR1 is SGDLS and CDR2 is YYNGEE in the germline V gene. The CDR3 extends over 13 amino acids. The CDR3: CASSPRANYGYTF. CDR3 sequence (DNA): TGTGCCAGCAGCCCCCGGGCTAACTATGGCTACACCTTC. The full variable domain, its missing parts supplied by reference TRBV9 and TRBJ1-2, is DSGVTQTPKHLITATGQRVTLRCSPRSGDLSVYWYQQSLDQGLQFLIQYYNGEERAKGNILERFSAQQFPDLHSELNLSSLELGDSALYFCASSPRANYGYTFGSGTRLTVV.

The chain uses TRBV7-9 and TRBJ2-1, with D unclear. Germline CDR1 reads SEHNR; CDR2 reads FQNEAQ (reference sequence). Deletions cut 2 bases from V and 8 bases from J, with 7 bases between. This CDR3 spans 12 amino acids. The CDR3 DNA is TGTGCCAGCAGCTTATCAGGCCATGAGCAGTTCTTC. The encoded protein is CASSLSGHEQFF. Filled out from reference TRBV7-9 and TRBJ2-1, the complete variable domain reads DTGVSQNPRHKITKRGQNVTFRCDPISEHNRLYWYRQTLGQGPEFLTYFQNEAQLEKSRLLSDRFSAERPKGSFSTLEIQRTEQGDSAMYLCASSLSGHEQFFGPGTRLTVL.

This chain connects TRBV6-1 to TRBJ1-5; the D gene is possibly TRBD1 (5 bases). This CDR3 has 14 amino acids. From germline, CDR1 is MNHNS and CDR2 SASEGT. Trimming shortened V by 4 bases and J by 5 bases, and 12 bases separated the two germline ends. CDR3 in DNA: TGTGCCAGCAGTGTTCGGGGGTTTTATCAGCCCCAGCATTTT. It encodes CASSVRGFYQPQHF.

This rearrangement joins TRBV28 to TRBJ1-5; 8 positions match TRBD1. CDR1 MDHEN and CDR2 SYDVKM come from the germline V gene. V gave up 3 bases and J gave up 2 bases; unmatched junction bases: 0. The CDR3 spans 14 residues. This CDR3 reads CASSLTGGNQPQHF. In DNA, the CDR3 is TGTGCCAGCAGTTTGACAGGGGGCAATCAGCCCCAGCATTTT.

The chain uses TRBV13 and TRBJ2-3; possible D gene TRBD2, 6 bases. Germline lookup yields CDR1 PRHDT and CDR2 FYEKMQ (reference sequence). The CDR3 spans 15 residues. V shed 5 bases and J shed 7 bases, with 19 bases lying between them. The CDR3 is CASSRGTPLVHTQYF. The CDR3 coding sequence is TGTGCCAGCAGCCGAGGGACTCCCCTTGTACATACGCAGTATTTT.

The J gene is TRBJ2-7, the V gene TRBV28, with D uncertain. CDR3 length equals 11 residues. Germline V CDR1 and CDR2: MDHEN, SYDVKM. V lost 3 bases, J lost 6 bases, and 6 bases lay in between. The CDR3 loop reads CASSFPGEQYF. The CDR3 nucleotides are TGTGCCAGCAGTTTCCCGGGCGAGCAGTACTTC.

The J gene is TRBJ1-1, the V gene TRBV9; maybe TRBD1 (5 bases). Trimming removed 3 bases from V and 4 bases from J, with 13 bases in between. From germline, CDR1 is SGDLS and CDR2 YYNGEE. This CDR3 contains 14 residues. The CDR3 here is CASSAQGVGTEAFF. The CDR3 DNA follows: TGTGCCAGCAGCGCGCAAGGGGTGGGCACTGAAGCTTTCTTT.

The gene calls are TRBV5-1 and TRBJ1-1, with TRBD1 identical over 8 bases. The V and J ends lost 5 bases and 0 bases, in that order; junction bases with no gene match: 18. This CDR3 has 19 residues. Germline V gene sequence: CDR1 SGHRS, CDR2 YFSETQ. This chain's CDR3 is CASRQEGGQGLFMNTEAFF. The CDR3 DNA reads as TGCGCCAGCAGGCAAGAAGGTGGACAGGGCCTATTTATGAACACTGAAGCTTTCTTT.

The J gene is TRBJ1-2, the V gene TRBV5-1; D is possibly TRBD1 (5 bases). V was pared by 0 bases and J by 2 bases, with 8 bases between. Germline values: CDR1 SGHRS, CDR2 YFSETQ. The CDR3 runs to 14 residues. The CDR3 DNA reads TGCGCCAGCAGCTTGGACAGGCTGAACTATGGCTACACCTTC. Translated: CASSLDRLNYGYTF. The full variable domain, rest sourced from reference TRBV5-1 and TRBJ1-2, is KAGVTQTPRYLIKTRGQQVTLSCSPISGHRSVSWYQQTPGQGLQFLFEYFSETQRNKGNFPGRFSGRQFSNSRSEMNVSTLELGDSALYLCASSLDRLNYGYTFGSGTRLTVV.

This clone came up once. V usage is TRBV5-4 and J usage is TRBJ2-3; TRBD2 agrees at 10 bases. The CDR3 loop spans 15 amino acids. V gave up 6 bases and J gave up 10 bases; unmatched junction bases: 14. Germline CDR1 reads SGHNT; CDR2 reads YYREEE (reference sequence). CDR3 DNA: TGTGCCAGCACCCCTACCTCTAGCGGGGGAGGGGCGCAGTATTTT. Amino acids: CASTPTSSGGGAQYF. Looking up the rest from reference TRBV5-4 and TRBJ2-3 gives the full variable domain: ETGVTQSPTHLIKTRGQQVTLRCSSQSGHNTVSWYQQALGQGPQFIFQYYREEENGRGNFPPRFSGLQFPNYSSELNVNALELDDSALYLCASTPTSSGGGAQYFGPGTRLTVL.

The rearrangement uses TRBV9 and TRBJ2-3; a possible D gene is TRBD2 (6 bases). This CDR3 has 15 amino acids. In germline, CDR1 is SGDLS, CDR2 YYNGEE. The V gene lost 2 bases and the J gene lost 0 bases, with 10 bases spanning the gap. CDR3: CASSVKRVSTDTQYF. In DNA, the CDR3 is TGTGCCAGCAGCGTTAAGCGGGTTAGCACAGATACGCAGTATTTT.

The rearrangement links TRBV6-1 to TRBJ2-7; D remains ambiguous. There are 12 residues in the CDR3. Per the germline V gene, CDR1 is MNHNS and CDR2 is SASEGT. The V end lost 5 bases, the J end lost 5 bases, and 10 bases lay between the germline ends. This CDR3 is CASSLPVDEQYF. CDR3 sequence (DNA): TGTGCCAGCAGTCTCCCAGTCGACGAGCAGTACTTC.

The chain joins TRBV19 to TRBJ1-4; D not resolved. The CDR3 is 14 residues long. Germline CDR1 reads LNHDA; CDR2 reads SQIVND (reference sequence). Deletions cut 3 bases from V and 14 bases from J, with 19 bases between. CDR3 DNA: TGTGCCAGTAGTATGGCTCTCCGGGGTTCGTTGCTGTTTTTT. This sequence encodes CASSMALRGSLLFF.

CDR3 protein: CASSSDRGRSQELFF. CDR3 bases: TGTGCCAGCAGCTCGGACAGGGGGCGCAGTCAGGAACTGTTTTTT. V gene TRBV7-9 combines with J gene TRBJ1-4, with 11 bases aligning to TRBD1. This CDR3 comprises 15 residues. J lost 12 bases, V lost 4 bases, and 10 bases had no gene match. The germline CDR1 and CDR2 sequences are SEHNR and FQNEAQ (reference sequence).

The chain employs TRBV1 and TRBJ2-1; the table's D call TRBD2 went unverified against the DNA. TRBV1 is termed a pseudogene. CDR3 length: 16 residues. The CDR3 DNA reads TGCACCAGCAGCCACCCCCAGGCAGCGGGAGTCAATGAGCAGTTCTTC. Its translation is CTSSHPQAAGVNEQFF.

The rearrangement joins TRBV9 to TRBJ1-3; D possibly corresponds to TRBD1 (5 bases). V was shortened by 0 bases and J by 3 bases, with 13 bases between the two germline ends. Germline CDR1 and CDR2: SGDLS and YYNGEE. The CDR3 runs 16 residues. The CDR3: CASSVASGTFGNTIYF. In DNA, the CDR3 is TGTGCCAGCAGCGTAGCCAGTGGGACTTTTGGAAACACCATATATTTT.

CDR3 DNA sequence: TGTGCCAGCTCACAGGACAGGGTCGAGCAGTACTTC. Protein product: CASSQDRVEQYF. The chain employs TRBV18 and TRBJ2-7; 8 bases agree with TRBD1. Germline V lookup: CDR1 KGHSH, CDR2 LQKENI. The CDR3 is 12 amino acids. V shed 4 bases, J shed 6 bases, and the junction held 2 bases outside the gene matches.

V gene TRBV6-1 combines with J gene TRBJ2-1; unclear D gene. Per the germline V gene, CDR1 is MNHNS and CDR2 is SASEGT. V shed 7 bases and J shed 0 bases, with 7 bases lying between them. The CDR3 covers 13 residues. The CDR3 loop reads CASNADSYNEQFF. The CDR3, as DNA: TGTGCCAGCAATGCGGACTCCTACAATGAGCAGTTCTTC.

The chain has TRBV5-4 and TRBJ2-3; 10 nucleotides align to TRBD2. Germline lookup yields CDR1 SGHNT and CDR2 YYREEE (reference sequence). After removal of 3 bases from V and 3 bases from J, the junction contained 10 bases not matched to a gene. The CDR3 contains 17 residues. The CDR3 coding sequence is TGTGCCAGCAGCTCCGAGGGGGGACTAGCGTTGACAGATACGCAGTATTTT. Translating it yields CASSSEGGLALTDTQYF.

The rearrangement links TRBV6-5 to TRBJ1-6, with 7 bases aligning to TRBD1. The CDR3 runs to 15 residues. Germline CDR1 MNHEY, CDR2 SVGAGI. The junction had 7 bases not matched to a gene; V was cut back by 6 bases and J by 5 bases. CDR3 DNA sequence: TGTGCCAGCAGCCACAATGGACAGGATAATTCACCCCTCCACTTT. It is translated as CASSHNGQDNSPLHF.

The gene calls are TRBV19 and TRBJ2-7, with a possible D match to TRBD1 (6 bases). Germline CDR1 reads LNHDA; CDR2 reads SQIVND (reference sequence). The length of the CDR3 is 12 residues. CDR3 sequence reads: CAVDRPSGEQYF. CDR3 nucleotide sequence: TGTGCTGTGGACAGACCCTCTGGCGAGCAGTACTTC.

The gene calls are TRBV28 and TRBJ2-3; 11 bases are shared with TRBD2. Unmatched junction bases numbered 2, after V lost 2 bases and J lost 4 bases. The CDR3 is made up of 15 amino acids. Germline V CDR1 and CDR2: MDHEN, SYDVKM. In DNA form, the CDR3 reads TGTGCCAGCAGTTTAGGTAGCGGGAGGGCAGATACGCAGTATTTT. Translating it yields CASSLGSGRADTQYF. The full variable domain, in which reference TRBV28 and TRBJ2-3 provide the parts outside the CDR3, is DVKVTQSSRYLVKRTGEKVFLECVQDMDHENMFWYRQDPGLGLRLIYFSYDVKMKEKGDIPEGYSVSREKKERFSLILESASTNQTSMYLCASSLGSGRADTQYFGPGTRLTVL.

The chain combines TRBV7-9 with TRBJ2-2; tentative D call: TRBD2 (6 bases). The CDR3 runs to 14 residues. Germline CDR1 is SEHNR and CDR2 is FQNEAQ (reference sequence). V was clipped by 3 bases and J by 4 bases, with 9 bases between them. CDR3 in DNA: TGTGCCAGCAGCTTGGGAGGACCCACCGGGGAGCTGTTTTTT. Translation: CASSLGGPTGELFF.

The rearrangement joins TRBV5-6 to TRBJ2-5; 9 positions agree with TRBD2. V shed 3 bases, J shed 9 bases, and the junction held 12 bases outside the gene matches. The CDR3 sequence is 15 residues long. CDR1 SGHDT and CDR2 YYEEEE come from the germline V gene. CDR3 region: CASSYSSGARWSQYF. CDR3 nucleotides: TGTGCCAGCAGCTATTCTAGCGGGGCCCGATGGTCCCAGTACTTC.

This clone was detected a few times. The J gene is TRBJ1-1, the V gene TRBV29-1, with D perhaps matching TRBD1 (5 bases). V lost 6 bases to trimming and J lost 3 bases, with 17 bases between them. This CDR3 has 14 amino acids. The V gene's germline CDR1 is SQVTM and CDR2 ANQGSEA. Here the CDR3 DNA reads TGCAGCGTACCTGGGCGGTGGGGGGACACTGAAGCTTTCTTT. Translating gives CSVPGRWGDTEAFF.

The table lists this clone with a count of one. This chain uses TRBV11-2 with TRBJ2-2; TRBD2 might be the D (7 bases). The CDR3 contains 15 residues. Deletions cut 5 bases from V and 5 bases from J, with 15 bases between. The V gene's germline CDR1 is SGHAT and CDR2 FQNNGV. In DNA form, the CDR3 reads TGTGCCAGCAGCCTGATCCGGGGGGCGACCGGGGAGCTGTTTTTT. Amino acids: CASSLIRGATGELFF.

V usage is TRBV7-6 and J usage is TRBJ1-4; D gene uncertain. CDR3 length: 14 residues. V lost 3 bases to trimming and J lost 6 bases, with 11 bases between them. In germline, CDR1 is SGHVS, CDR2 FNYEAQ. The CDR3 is CASSLEGNDEKLFF. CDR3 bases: TGTGCCAGCAGCTTGGAGGGCAACGATGAAAAACTGTTTTTT.

The CDR3 spells CASSPTRLYDTQYF. The CDR3 nucleotides are TGTGCCAGCTCCCCTACGCGGCTTTACGATACGCAGTATTTT. The V gene is TRBV18, the J gene TRBJ2-3; no definite D call. Germline-derived CDR1 and CDR2 are KGHSH and LQKENI. V was clipped by 6 bases and J by 6 bases, with 16 bases between them. The CDR3 spans 14 residues.